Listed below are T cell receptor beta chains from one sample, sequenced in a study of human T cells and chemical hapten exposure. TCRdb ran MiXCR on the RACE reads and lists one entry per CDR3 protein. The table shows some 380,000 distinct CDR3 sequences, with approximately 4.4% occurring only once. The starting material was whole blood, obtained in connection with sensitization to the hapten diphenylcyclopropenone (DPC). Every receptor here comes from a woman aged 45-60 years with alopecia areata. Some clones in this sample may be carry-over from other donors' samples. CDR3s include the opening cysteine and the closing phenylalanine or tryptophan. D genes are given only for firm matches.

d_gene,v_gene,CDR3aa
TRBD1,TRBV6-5,CASKEPGGGNSPLHF
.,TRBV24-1,CALGSPALSTQYF
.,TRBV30,CAWSPGVNTEAFF
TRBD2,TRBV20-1,CSALAGDLRETQYF
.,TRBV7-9,CASSLVVDTEAFF
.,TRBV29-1,CSGTRAETEAFF
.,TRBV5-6,CASSFIADSPLHF
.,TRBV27,CASSAGRHNEQFF
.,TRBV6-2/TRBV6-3,CASLPAGRSSYNEQFF
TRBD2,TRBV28,CATRPAASGSYNEQFF
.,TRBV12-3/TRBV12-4,CASSPPSTGELFF
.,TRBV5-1,CASSLATVTDTQYF
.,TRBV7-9,CASSLAVGTEAYEQYF
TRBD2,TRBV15,CATSTGTSRSGSTDTQYF
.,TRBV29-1,CSVAQTGLNTEAFF
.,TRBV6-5,CASSYSRGAFSPLHF
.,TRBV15,CATSRTGLNTEAFF
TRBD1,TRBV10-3,CAISTGGRYGYTF
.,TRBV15,CATSRGGVQETQYF
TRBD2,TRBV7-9,CASSYPRAGGTDTQYF
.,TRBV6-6,CASRRNREGNQPQHF
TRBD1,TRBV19,CASSTGIDQPQHF
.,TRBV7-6,CASSLGAGTPYEQYF
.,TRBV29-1,CSVERGMGYTF
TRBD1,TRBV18,CASSPQGASTEAFF
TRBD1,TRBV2,CASSLDRGAYGYTF
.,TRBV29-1,CSVQDKGINQPQHF
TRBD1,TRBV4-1,CASSQLAGTGGVYEQYF
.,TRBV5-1,CASSLRQGNTEAFF
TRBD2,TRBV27,CASSLWSSGSLRDEQYF
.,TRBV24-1,CATRGLGYNEQFF
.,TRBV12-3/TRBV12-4,CASSFIGATDTQYF
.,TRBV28,CASSSTKTKNWDEQFF
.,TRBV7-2,CASSLNPLGADTQYF
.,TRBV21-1,CASTGQLNQPQHF
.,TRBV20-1,CSATDNEQFF
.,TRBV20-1,CSVGPAAGELFF
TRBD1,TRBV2,CASSVRRDRVNQPQHF
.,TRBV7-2,CASSFELGEAFF
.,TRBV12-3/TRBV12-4,CASSLGRGGIYEQYF
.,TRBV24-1,CATSDSGTKTGELFF
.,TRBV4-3,CASSQVDGGRAYTF
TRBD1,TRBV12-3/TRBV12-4,CASSFTGTGTIDGYTF
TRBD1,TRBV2,CASSGEGARTDTQYF
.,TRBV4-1,CASSQVLAVSNQPQHF
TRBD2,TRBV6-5,CASTPPGGPGNEQFF
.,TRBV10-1,CASSEDAPDTQYF
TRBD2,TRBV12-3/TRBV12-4,CASSFGRAGGADTQYF